These T cell receptor beta chains were read from a single sample in a study of blood T cell repertoires in COVID-19. The assay was immunoSEQ multiplex PCR, and TCRdb's table has in-frame clones only and misses some. The table includes some 220,000 clones, 75% to 85% detected once. The sequenced sample was peripheral blood. The receptors come from a human donor in a cohort sampled during active COVID-19. CDR3s include the opening cysteine and the closing phenylalanine or tryptophan. D genes are given only for firm matches. The size entry is marked missing in some rows and otherwise reads once, few, many or a size class.

>TRBD2|19|TRBV27|TRBJ2-3|NA
TGTGCCAGCAGTAAACAACTAGCGGGAGTTGGAATCGGAACAGATACGCAGTATTTT
CASSKQLAGVGIGTDTQYF
>TRBD2|14|TRBV10-3|TRBJ2-5|NA
TGTGCCATCAGTGGGACTAGCGAGACGGAGACCCAGTACTTC
CAISGTSETETQYF
>NA|13|TRBV10-3|TRBJ1-6|NA
TGTGCCATCTCGACCGCGGCGAATTCACCCCTCCACTTT
CAISTAANSPLHF
>TRBD1|17|TRBV12-5|TRBJ2-2|NA
TGTGCTAGTGGTTTGGTACGACGAGGGGGCAGCACCGGGGAGCTGTTTTTT
CASGLVRRGGSTGELFF
>TRBD2|15|TRBV20-1|TRBJ2-7|NA
TGCAGTGCTAGTTCCCCTACCGGGAGGGCCTACGAGCAGTACTTC
CSASSPTGRAYEQYF
>NA|14|TRBV10-2|TRBJ2-7|few
TGCGCCAGCAGTGAGAGCAGGAATACCTACGAGCAGTACTTC
CASSESRNTYEQYF
>TRBD2|19|TRBV4-1|TRBJ2-6|once
TGCGCCAGCAGCCCTAGACTAGCGGCCCCAAGGGCCGGGGCCAACGTCCTGACTTTC
CASSPRLAAPRAGANVLTF
>NA|14|TRBV2|TRBJ2-2|NA
TGTGCCAGCCTCAAGGACTTTGGCCGAGGGAAGCTGTTTTTT
CASLKDFGRGKLFF
>TRBD2|17|TRBV9|TRBJ2-3|NA
TGTGCCAGCAGCCCCCGCTCTAGCGGGAGAGTGACAGATACGCAGTATTTT
CASSPRSSGRVTDTQYF
>TRBD2|14|TRBV10-2|TRBJ2-1|NA
TGCGCCAGCAGCACCGGGACTAGAGGGAATGAGCAGTTCTTC
CASSTGTRGNEQFF
>TRBD2|16|TRBV12-5|TRBJ2-1|NA
TGTGCTAGTGGTCCCGGACTAGCGGGGGGTTACAATGAGCAGTTCTTC
CASGPGLAGGYNEQFF
>NA|12|TRBV20-1|TRBJ2-7|NA
TGCAGTGCTAGTTCGCGGTTCTACGAGCAGTACTTC
CSASSRFYEQYF
>NA|15|TRBV7-3|TRBJ2-2|NA
TGTGCCAGCAGCCCAATGGCTGGAGGGACCGGGGAGCTGTTTTTT
CASSPMAGGTGELFF
>NA|14|TRBV6-6|TRBJ1-1|NA
TGTGCCAGCAGCCGTATGGGAGGGGGTACTGAAGCTTTCTTT
CASSRMGGGTEAFF
>NA|14|TRBV15|TRBJ1-5|NA
TGTGCCACCAGCAGGAGGTCAGTAGTTCAGCCCCAGCATTTT
CATSRRSVVQPQHF
>TRBD1|19|TRBV5-4|TRBJ1-5|NA
TGTGCCAGCAGCTTGACGGGACAGGGGATCCCGAGCGGCCATCAGCCCCAGCATTTT
CASSLTGQGIPSGHQPQHF
>TRBD1|15|TRBV24-1|TRBJ2-1|NA
TGTGCCACCAGTGATCCGGGACAGGGAGACAATGAGCAGTTCTTC
CATSDPGQGDNEQFF
>TRBD2|19|TRBV5-1|TRBJ2-7|NA
TGCGCCAGCAGCTCGCTTCCTAGCGGGGGGATTATGGAGTCCTACGAGCAGTACTTC
CASSSLPSGGIMESYEQYF
>TRBD1|15|TRBV28|TRBJ2-7|NA
TGTGCCAGCAGTCCGCAGACAGGGTCGGTGCAGGAGCAGTACTTC
CASSPQTGSVQEQYF
>NA|14|TRBV6-5|TRBJ1-6|NA
TGTGCCAGCAGACCGGACAGCTATAATTCACCCCTCCACTTT
CASRPDSYNSPLHF
>NA|13|TRBV7-3|TRBJ2-3|NA
TGTGCCAGCAGCTTAGGCAGCACAGATACGCAGTATTTT
CASSLGSTDTQYF
>TRBD2|15|TRBV5-5|TRBJ2-1|NA
TGTGCCAGCAGCTTGCAGGTAGCGGGGAGAAATGAGCAGTTCTTC
CASSLQVAGRNEQFF